A single sample gave rise to the 3 T cell receptor beta chains below, sequenced in a study of human T cells and chemical hapten exposure (dated by TCRdb to the early 2020s). Library generation was performed with 5' RACE. TCRdb shows the sequencer as Illumina MiSeq. TCRdb passed the public sequencing reads through fastp at Q25 and MiXCR, retaining productive beta sequences. Rows matching on CDR3 protein sequence are summarized as one entry with the most common DNA and genes. In this sample the table shows under 100,000 distinct CDR3 sequences, roughly 15% of which occur a single time. Of the sample, 6.8% falls within the top ten clones. Total RNA was isolated from unfractionated whole blood collected in Tempus Blood RNA tubes. These receptors all stem from a female donor in good health.

The rearrangement uses TRBV7-8 and TRBJ1-2; D call uncertain. Germline V gene data show CDR1 as SGHVS and CDR2 as FQNEAQ. The CDR3 loop spans 13 amino acids. V was pared by 1 base and J by 9 bases, with 12 bases between. CDR3 amino acids: CASSLGLSESYTF. CDR3 nucleotides: TGTGCCAGCAGCTTAGGGCTGAGTGAGAGCTACACCTTC.

The chain recombines TRBV7-9 with TRBJ2-7; D is perhaps TRBD1 or TRBD2 (5 bases each). Deletions cut 2 bases from V and 5 bases from J, with 13 bases between. CDR1 and CDR2 (germline): SEHNR, FQNEAQ (reference sequence). The CDR3 runs 14 residues. CDR3 sequence reads: CASSLSGRSNEQYF. CDR3 sequence (DNA): TGTGCCAGCAGCTTATCGGGACGATCGAACGAGCAGTACTTC.

The gene calls are TRBV29-1 and TRBJ1-2; D uncertain. CDR1 and CDR2 (germline): SQVTM, ANQGSEA. V shed 1 base and J shed 4 bases, with 16 bases lying between them. The CDR3 has 15 amino acids. The CDR3: CSVEGDANHGYGYTF. The CDR3 bases are TGCAGCGTTGAAGGAGACGCCAACCATGGCTATGGCTACACCTTC. The entire variable domain, with the rest obtained from reference TRBV29-1 and TRBJ1-2, is as follows: SAVISQKPSRDICQRGTSLTIQCQVDSQVTMMFWYRQQPGQSLTLIATANQGSEATYESGFVIDKFPISRPNLTFSTLTVSNMSPEDSSIYLCSVEGDANHGYGYTFGSGTRLTVV.